These T cell receptor beta chains were read from a single sample in a study of vaccination and CD4 T cells after COVID-19. TCRdb fed the PCR reads into MiXCR, producing one record per CDR3 protein. The top ten clones hold 8.7% of a sample with more than 10,000 distinct CDR3 sequences, under 75% of them seen once. No cognate antigen is known for these TCRs. The sample here was CD4+ T cells from blood, cultured in vitro, taken before SARS-CoV-2 vaccination. The receptors originated from a human donor who had recovered from COVID-19. Each CDR3 is given without its conserved first and last residue. Expanded clones get a size class; other rows say once, few or many, or leave the size out.

v_gene: TRBV6-1; abundance: -; CDR3aa: ASRGPGTNSPLH
v_gene: TRBV6-1; abundance: -; CDR3aa: ASSEMGHRAETQY
v_gene: TRBV27; abundance: few; CDR3aa: ASSLLGEGQPQH
v_gene: TRBV20-1; abundance: few; CDR3aa: SANRRGDYGYT
v_gene: TRBV21-1; abundance: -; CDR3aa: AGGGGRNQPQH
v_gene: TRBV5-8; abundance: -; CDR3aa: ASSFDSLLWSETQY
v_gene: TRBV20-1; abundance: large; CDR3aa: SASRSTGELF
v_gene: TRBV6-1; abundance: once; CDR3aa: ASSEMGGSYGYT
v_gene: TRBV7-9; abundance: -; CDR3aa: ASSLDIRDSPLH
v_gene: TRBV7-2; abundance: -; CDR3aa: ASSLSPATPKEQY
v_gene: TRBV20-1; abundance: large; CDR3aa: SASPDRRDIGELF
v_gene: TRBV7-9; abundance: -; CDR3aa: ASSLLAGVYEQY
v_gene: TRBV6-1; abundance: -; CDR3aa: ASSPRGVGEGYT
v_gene: TRBV7-9; abundance: -; CDR3aa: ASSLVRLAFGEQF
v_gene: TRBV6-1; abundance: -; CDR3aa: ASSEMTELYGYT
v_gene: TRBV6-1; abundance: few; CDR3aa: ASNRDEAF
v_gene: TRBV5-6; abundance: -; CDR3aa: ASSPRDRGYGYT
v_gene: TRBV19; abundance: -; CDR3aa: ASSPARDQPQH
v_gene: TRBV6-1; abundance: few; CDR3aa: ASSRDRANTEAF
v_gene: TRBV27; abundance: -; CDR3aa: ASSLSVGGGAYSPLH
v_gene: TRBV15; abundance: -; CDR3aa: ATSRDRDTEAF
v_gene: TRBV28; abundance: -; CDR3aa: ASSTTGVIGEKLF
v_gene: TRBV4-1; abundance: -; CDR3aa: ASSQPNDRQWNTEAF
v_gene: TRBV18; abundance: -; CDR3aa: ASSPQDRLAYEQY
v_gene: TRBV7-6; abundance: -; CDR3aa: ASSLAGRGVAGEQY
v_gene: TRBV4-1; abundance: -; CDR3aa: ASSQDPRGGTEAF
v_gene: TRBV6-1; abundance: few; CDR3aa: ASSRQGAIADTEAF
v_gene: TRBV19; abundance: -; CDR3aa: ASLPRGSGRMNTEAF
v_gene: TRBV27; abundance: few; CDR3aa: ASSSYRIDEQF
v_gene: TRBV7-2; abundance: few; CDR3aa: ASSPPVTDTQY
v_gene: TRBV7-9; abundance: -; CDR3aa: ASSRTDRSYTEAF
v_gene: TRBV15; abundance: few; CDR3aa: ATSRGTGAHTGELF
v_gene: TRBV20-1; abundance: -; CDR3aa: SARRPGGGTEAF
v_gene: TRBV28; abundance: -; CDR3aa: ASSPLEAYSNQPQH
v_gene: TRBV21-1; abundance: -; CDR3aa: ASSKGDPCPSYEQY
v_gene: TRBV7-9; abundance: large; CDR3aa: ASSLEGGQPQH
v_gene: TRBV4-2; abundance: -; CDR3aa: ASSQGGTELYGYT
v_gene: TRBV14; abundance: -; CDR3aa: ASSRKALAGSSGANVLT
v_gene: TRBV5-1; abundance: few; CDR3aa: ASSLDPTPQETQY
v_gene: TRBV20-1; abundance: -; CDR3aa: SAAPSSGRSYNEQF
v_gene: TRBV6-1; abundance: -; CDR3aa: ASSRRTGGIGELF
v_gene: TRBV27; abundance: once; CDR3aa: ASSLSRDTEAF
v_gene: TRBV25-1; abundance: -; CDR3aa: ASSDSRGGYT
v_gene: TRBV28; abundance: -; CDR3aa: ASLGVSRSNEKLF
v_gene: TRBV7-2; abundance: -; CDR3aa: ASSSRDRVSYEQY
v_gene: TRBV2; abundance: -; CDR3aa: ASTILGVLRPQETQY
v_gene: TRBV2; abundance: -; CDR3aa: ASREAVSTDTQY
v_gene: TRBV6-5; abundance: -; CDR3aa: ASSYSYGTYEQY
v_gene: TRBV4-1; abundance: -; CDR3aa: ASSQGLTPSGSDYEQY
v_gene: TRBV27; abundance: -; CDR3aa: ASSSHREGTGNTIY
v_gene: TRBV6-1; abundance: once; CDR3aa: ASTRDSSGKTQY
v_gene: TRBV7-9; abundance: -; CDR3aa: ASSFGTLNYGYT
v_gene: TRBV18; abundance: few; CDR3aa: ASSPAVGVGASYEQY
v_gene: TRBV15; abundance: -; CDR3aa: ATSRPIGANVLT
v_gene: TRBV6-1; abundance: medium-sized; CDR3aa: ASSEVRPKVDTQY
v_gene: TRBV6-5; abundance: -; CDR3aa: ASSYSEVGINEQY